The next 9 T cell receptor beta chains were all read from a single sample in a study of regulatory T cells in long-lasting Graves disease. The sample's time point: newly diagnosed GD, antithyroid drugs for less than 3 months. From RNA extracted from PBMCs, the TCR library was made. CDR3 regions were amplified by Arm-PCR using iRepertoire HTBI primers to build TCR beta libraries. One entry per CDR3 protein results from TCRdb running MiXCR on the multiplex PCR reads. The table shows about 440,000 distinct CDR3 sequences, with roughly 15% occurring only once. These records were also assigned to another study, of T cells in Graves' hyperthyroidism and ophthalmopathy.

The sequencing here drew on peripheral blood mononuclear cells (PBMCs), taken at new diagnosis, from a patient treated with antithyroid drugs. Receptors were obtained from a woman under 30 with Graves disease.

The sample holds a few counts of this clonotype. This chain joins TRBV5-1 and TRBJ2-1; 8 bases align to TRBD2. Germline lookup yields CDR1 SGHRS and CDR2 YFSETQ. Germline trimming cut 5 bases from V and 5 bases from J; bases unmatched to any gene: 12. This CDR3 region has 16 residues. The CDR3 loop is CASRGGGLAEHNEQFF. For the CDR3, the DNA is TGCGCCAGCAGGGGCGGGGGGCTAGCGGAACACAATGAGCAGTTCTTC.

The chain couples TRBV6-2 or TRBV6-3 to TRBJ1-2; D is uncertain. The CDR3 covers 12 residues. V shed 8 bases and J shed 4 bases, with 11 bases lying between them. Germline V lookup: CDR1 MNHEY, CDR2 SVGEGT. CDR3 coding DNA: TGTGCCAGCGGGAGGGATAGCTATGGCTACACCTTC. It translates to CASGRDSYGYTF.

This clonotype appeared a few times. The chain uses TRBV7-9 and TRBJ2-3; possible D gene TRBD2, 5 bases. The CDR3 extends over 14 amino acids. V was shortened by 3 bases and J by 3 bases, with 10 bases between the two germline ends. Germline CDR1 reads SEHNR; CDR2 reads FQNEAQ (reference sequence). The CDR3 reads CASSFNGETDTQYF. In nucleotides, the CDR3 is TGTGCCAGCAGCTTTAACGGGGAGACAGATACGCAGTATTTT. Full variable domain (missing parts from reference TRBV7-9 and TRBJ2-3): DTGVSQNPRHKITKRGQNVTFRCDPISEHNRLYWYRQTLGQGPEFLTYFQNEAQLEKSRLLSDRFSAERPKGSFSTLEIQRTEQGDSAMYLCASSFNGETDTQYFGPGTRLTVL.

On this clonotype itself: The junction shows a germline mismatch at one end, possibly a read error. J is TRBJ2-1 and V is TRBV5-1; 7 bases agree with TRBD2. Germline V gene sequence: CDR1 SGHRS, CDR2 YFSETQ. The CDR3 consists of 13 residues. Written as DNA, the CDR3 is TGCGCCAGCGGCTTGACTAGCAGGGATGAGCAGTTCTTC. Its translation: CASGLTSRDEQFF.

Comment on this clonotype: Being one base from a much bigger clone, this may be a read error. The chain carries TRBV20-1 and TRBJ2-1, with D tentatively TRBD1 (5 bases). V was clipped by 1 base and J by 10 bases, with 17 bases between them. The CDR3 extends over 14 amino acids. Germline lookup yields CDR1 DFQATT and CDR2 SNEGSKA (reference sequence). CDR3 nucleotide sequence: TGCAGTGCTAGAGTTGAAGGGGCTTTGTACGAGCAGTTCTTC. This gives the protein CSARVEGALYEQFF.

This clonotype was detected many times. The genes are TRBV5-1 and TRBJ2-3; D gene ambiguous. The CDR3 is made up of 15 amino acids. V gave up 4 bases and J gave up 2 bases, with 14 bases separating them. Germline V gene sequence: CDR1 SGHRS, CDR2 YFSETQ. In DNA form, the CDR3 reads TGCGCCAGCAGCCCCCGGGTAGTTGACACAGATACGCAGTATTTT. Encoded protein: CASSPRVVDTDTQYF.

This clonotype was counted ten times or more. The chain carries TRBV11-3 and TRBJ2-3, with 7 nucleotides matching TRBD1. Germline assignment: CDR1 SGHNT and CDR2 YENEEA. With 5 bases clipped from V and 3 bases from J, the junction kept 5 bases outside the gene matches. This CDR3 region has 14 residues. CDR3 loop: CASSAHRGTDTQYF. CDR3 nucleotides: TGTGCCAGCAGCGCGCACAGGGGTACAGATACGCAGTATTTT.

This clonotype was counted ten times or more. The rearrangement uses TRBV2 and TRBJ1-6, with D uncertain. The CDR3 extends over 12 amino acids. Germline assignment: CDR1 SNHLY and CDR2 FYNNEI. V was trimmed by 7 bases and J by 7 bases, leaving 8 bases between them. The CDR3 DNA reads as TGTGCCAGCATCACAGTGAATTCACCCCTCCACTTT. Its translation: CASITVNSPLHF.

This clonotype was counted ten times or more. The rearrangement links TRBV10-3 to TRBJ2-1; possibly TRBD2 for D (5 bases). Germline V gives CDR1 ENHRY, CDR2 SYGVKD. The V gene lost 5 bases and the J gene lost 8 bases, with 10 bases spanning the gap. This CDR3 region has 12 residues. Here the CDR3 reads CAISLEDYEQFF. CDR3 bases: TGTGCCATCAGTCTCGAGGACTATGAGCAGTTCTTC.